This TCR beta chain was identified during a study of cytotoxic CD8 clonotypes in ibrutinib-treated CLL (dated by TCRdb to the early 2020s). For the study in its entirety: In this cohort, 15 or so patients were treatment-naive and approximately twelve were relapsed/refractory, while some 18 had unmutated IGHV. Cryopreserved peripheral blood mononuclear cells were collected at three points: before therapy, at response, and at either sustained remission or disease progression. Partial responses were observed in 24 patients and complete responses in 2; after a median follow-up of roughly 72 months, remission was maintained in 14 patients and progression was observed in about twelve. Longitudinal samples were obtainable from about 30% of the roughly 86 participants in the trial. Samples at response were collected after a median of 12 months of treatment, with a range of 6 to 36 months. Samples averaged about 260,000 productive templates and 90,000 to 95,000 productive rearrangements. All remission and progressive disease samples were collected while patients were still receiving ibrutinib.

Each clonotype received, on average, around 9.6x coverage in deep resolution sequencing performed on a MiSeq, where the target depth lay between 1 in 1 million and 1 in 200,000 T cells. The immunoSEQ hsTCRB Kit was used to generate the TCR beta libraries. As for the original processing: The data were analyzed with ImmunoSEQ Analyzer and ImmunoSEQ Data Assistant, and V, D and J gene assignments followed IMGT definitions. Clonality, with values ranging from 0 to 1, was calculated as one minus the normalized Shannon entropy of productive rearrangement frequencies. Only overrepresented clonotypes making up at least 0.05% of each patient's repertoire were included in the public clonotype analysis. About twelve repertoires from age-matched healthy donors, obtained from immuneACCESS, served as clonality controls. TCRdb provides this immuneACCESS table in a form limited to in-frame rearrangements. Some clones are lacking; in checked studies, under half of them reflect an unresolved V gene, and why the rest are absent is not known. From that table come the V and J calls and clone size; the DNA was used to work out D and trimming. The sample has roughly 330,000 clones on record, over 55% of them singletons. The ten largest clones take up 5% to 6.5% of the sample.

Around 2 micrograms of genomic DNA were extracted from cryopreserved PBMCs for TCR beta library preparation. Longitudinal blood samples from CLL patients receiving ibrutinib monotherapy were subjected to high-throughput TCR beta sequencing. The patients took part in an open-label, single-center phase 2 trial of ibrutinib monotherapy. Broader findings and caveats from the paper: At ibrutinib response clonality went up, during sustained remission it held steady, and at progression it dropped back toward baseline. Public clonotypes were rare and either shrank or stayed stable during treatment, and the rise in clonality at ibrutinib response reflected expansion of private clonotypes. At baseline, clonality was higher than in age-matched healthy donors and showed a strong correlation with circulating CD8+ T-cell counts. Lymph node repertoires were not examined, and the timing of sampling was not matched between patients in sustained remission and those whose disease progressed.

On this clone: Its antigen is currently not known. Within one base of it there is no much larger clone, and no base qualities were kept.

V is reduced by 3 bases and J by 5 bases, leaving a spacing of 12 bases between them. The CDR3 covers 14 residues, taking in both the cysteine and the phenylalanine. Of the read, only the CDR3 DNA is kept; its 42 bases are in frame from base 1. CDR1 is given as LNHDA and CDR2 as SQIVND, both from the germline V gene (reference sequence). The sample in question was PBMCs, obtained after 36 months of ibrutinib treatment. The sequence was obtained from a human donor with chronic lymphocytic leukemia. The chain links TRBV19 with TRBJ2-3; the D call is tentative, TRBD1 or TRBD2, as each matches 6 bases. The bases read TGTGCCAGTAGTATTCGGAGGGGGTTAGATACGCAGTATTTT. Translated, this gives CASSIRRGLDTQYF.